Each of the 12 T cell receptor beta chains below was sequenced from the same sample in a study of blood T cell repertoires in COVID-19. The repertoire was sequenced with immunoSEQ multiplex PCR; TCRdb's copy has only in-frame clones and lacks some. This sample has fewer than 350,000 clones, with approximately 90% found just once. Sequenced: peripheral blood. Receptors originate from an older woman with COVID-19, enrolled during active disease.

This sequence joins TRBV5-1 and TRBJ2-3; 13 bases are a match to TRBD2. Germline V lookup: CDR1 SGHRS, CDR2 YFSETQ. This CDR3 is 18 amino acids long. Trimming at V came to 4 bases and at J to 0 bases, leaving 8 bases not matched to a gene. This CDR3 reads CASSPSRTSGGSTDTQYF. CDR3 bases: TGCGCCAGCAGCCCATCAAGGACTAGCGGGGGTAGCACAGATACGCAGTATTTT.

This chain links TRBV19 with TRBJ1-2; D not certain. The V gene's germline CDR1 is LNHDA and CDR2 SQIVND (reference sequence). The CDR3 sequence is 14 residues long. Trimming shortened V by 6 bases and J by 1 base, and 12 bases separated the two germline ends. CDR3 sequence: CASSRSGSNYGYTF. The DNA for the CDR3 is TGTGCCAGTAGCCGGAGTGGGAGTAACTATGGCTACACCTTC.

This chain links TRBV5-1 with TRBJ2-2; no definite D call. The CDR3 runs to 13 residues. Germline loops: CDR1 SGHRS, CDR2 YFSETQ. V lost 4 bases, J lost 8 bases, and 12 bases lay in between. The CDR3 coding sequence is TGCGCCAGCAGCCGGCGGCGGTCAGGGGAGCTGTTTTTT. It codes for CASSRRRSGELFF. The full variable domain, its missing parts supplied by reference TRBV5-1 and TRBJ2-2, is KAGVTQTPRYLIKTRGQQVTLSCSPISGHRSVSWYQQTPGQGLQFLFEYFSETQRNKGNFPGRFSGRQFSNSRSEMNVSTLELGDSALYLCASSRRRSGELFFGEGSRLTVL.

The chain uses TRBV5-8 and TRBJ1-6; 7 bases agree with TRBD1. V lost 4 bases, J lost 4 bases, and 2 bases stayed unmatched. Germline values: CDR1 SGHTS, CDR2 YDEGEE. This CDR3 contains 14 residues. CDR3 amino acids: CASSHRGYNSPLHF. DNA for the CDR3: TGTGCCAGCAGCCACAGGGGTTATAATTCACCCCTCCACTTT.

This clone was counted a single time. The genes are TRBV19 and TRBJ1-1; no firm D call. Germline V gene data show CDR1 as LNHDA and CDR2 as SQIVND (reference sequence). The CDR3 has 12 residues. The ends were cut back, 4 bases at V and 5 bases at J, with 8 bases in the middle. As DNA, the CDR3 is TGTGCCAGTAGTACCCGGCGGACTGAAGCTTTCTTT. It is translated as CASSTRRTEAFF.

The rearrangement uses TRBV7-8 and TRBJ2-6; 8 nucleotides match TRBD1. The germline gives CDR1 SGHVS, CDR2 FQNEAQ. This CDR3 contains 19 residues. V dropped 6 bases and J dropped 0; count of bases not matched to a gene: 13. CDR3 protein: CASSYPTGGKSSGANVLTF. The CDR3 DNA reads TGTGCCAGCAGTTATCCCACAGGGGGGAAAAGCTCTGGGGCCAACGTCCTGACTTTC.

The chain combines TRBV3-1 (or the pseudogene TRBV3-2) with TRBJ1-4; D gene uncertain. In germline, CDR1 is LGHDT, CDR2 YNNKEL (reference sequence). The CDR3 is 11 residues long. V lost 5 bases and J lost 8, with 6 bases in between. CDR3 sequence: CASSAREKLFF. The CDR3, as DNA: TGTGCCAGCAGCGCCCGGGAAAAACTGTTTTTT.

This sequence joins TRBV7-9 and TRBJ1-6; 8 bases map to TRBD1. V gave up 0 bases and J gave up 5 bases; unmatched junction bases: 3. CDR1 and CDR2 (germline): SEHNR, FQNEAQ (reference sequence). The CDR3 runs to 16 residues. The CDR3, as DNA: TGTGCCAGCAGCTTAGCCAACAGGGGGGATAATTCACCCCTCCACTTT. Translation: CASSLANRGDNSPLHF.

This sequence joins TRBV7-8 and TRBJ2-7; 9 bases align to TRBD1. V trimming: 5 bases; J trimming: 3 bases; junction bases outside the gene matches: 11. Germline CDR1 reads SGHVS; CDR2 reads FQNEAQ. CDR3 length: 16 residues. The CDR3 spells CASSPNSGQGNYEQYF. Written as DNA, the CDR3 is TGTGCCAGCAGCCCGAACTCGGGACAGGGTAACTACGAGCAGTACTTC.

Of note for this clone: Other DNA sequences in this specimen translate into the identical CDR3. The V and J genes are TRBV15 and TRBJ1-1; 9 positions match TRBD1. J was trimmed by 4 bases and V by 5 bases; bases with no gene match: 2. From germline, CDR1 is LNHNV and CDR2 YYDKDF (reference sequence). This CDR3 region has 13 residues. DNA of the CDR3: TGTGCCACCAGCTCGACAGGGGGCACTGAAGCTTTCTTT. This codes for CATSSTGGTEAFF. The whole variable domain, remainder taken from reference TRBV15 and TRBJ1-1, is DAMVIQNPRYQVTQFGKPVTLSCSQTLNHNVMYWYQQKSSQAPKLLFHYYDKDFNNEADTPDNFQSRRPNTSFCFLDIRSPGLGDTAMYLCATSSTGGTEAFFGQGTRLTVV.

The CDR3 DNA is TGTGCCAGCAATCGAAGGGGGAACGACGGGGAGCTGTTTTTT. It translates to CASNRRGNDGELFF. The genes are TRBV6-5 and TRBJ2-2, with a possible D match to TRBD1 (6 bases). The CDR3 loop spans 14 amino acids. CDR1 MNHEY and CDR2 SVGAGI come from the germline V gene. Trimming pared 7 bases from V and 7 bases from J, leaving 16 bases between.

This clone was recorded once. For the CDR3, the DNA is TGTGCCAGCAGCCAAGTACACGGACTACAAGCTTTCTTT. It encodes CASSQVHGLQAFF. This chain uses TRBV14 with TRBJ1-1; D ambiguous. Trimming cost V 1 base and J 9 bases, with 12 bases left between them. The CDR3 is made up of 13 amino acids. Germline CDR1 and CDR2: SGHDN and FVKESK.